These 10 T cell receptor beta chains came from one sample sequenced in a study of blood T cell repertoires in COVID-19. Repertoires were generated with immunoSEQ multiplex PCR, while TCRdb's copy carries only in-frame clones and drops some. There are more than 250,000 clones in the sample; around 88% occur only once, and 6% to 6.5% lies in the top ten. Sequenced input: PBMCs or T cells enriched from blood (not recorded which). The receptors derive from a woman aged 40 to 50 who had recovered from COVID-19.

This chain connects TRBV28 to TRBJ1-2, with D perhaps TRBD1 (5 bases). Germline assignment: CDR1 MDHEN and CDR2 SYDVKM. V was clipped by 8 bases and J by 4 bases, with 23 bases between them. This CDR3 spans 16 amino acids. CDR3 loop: CASWHWGTGEGYGYTF. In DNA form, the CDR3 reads TGTGCCAGCTGGCATTGGGGCACCGGGGAGGGCTATGGCTACACCTTC.

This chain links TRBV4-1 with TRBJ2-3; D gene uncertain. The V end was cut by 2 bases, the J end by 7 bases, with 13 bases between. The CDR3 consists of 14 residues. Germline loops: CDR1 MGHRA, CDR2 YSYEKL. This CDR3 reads CASSQIILPNTQYF. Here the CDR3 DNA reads TGCGCCAGCAGCCAAATCATTCTACCGAATACGCAGTATTTT.

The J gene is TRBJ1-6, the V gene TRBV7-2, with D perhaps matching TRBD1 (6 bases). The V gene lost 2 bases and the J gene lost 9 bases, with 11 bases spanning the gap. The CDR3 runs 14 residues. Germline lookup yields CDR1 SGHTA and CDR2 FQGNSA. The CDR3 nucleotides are TGTGCCAGCAGCTTAAGGGGGGAGGGTTCACCCCTCCACTTT. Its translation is CASSLRGEGSPLHF.

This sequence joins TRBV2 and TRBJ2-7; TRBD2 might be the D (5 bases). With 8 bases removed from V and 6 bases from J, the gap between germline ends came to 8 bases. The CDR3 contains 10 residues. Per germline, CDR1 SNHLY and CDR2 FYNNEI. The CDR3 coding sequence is TGTGCCAGCTGGGCGGGCGAGCAGTACTTC. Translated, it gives CASWAGEQYF.

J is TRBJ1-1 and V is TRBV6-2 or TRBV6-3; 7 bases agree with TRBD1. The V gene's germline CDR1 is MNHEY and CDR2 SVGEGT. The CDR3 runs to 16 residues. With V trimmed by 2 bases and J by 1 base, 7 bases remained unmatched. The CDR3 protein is CASSYARGRGNTEAFF. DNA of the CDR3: TGTGCCAGCAGTTACGCTAGGGGGCGCGGGAACACTGAAGCTTTCTTT.

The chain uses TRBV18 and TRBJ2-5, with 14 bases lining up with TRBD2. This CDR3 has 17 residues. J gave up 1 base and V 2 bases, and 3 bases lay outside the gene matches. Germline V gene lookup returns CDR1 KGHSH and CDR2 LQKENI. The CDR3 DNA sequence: TGTGCCAGCTCACCAGGACTAGCGGGGGGCATCCAAGAGACCCAGTACTTC. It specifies CASSPGLAGGIQETQYF.

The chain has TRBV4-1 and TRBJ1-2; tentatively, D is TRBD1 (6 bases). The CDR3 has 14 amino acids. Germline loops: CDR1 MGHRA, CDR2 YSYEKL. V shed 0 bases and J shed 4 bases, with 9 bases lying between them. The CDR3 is CASSQEAGAYGYTF. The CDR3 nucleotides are TGCGCCAGCAGCCAAGAAGCGGGGGCCTATGGCTACACCTTC.

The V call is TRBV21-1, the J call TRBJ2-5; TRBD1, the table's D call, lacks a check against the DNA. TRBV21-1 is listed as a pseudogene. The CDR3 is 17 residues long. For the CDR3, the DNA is TGTGCCAGGGGGCACGCGGCCCCATGTAATATGAGAGAGACCCAGTACTTC. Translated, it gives CARGHAAPCNMRETQYF.

For the CDR3, the DNA is TGTGCCAGCAGTGTAGCCCGCTCCTACGAGCAGTACTTC. Translation gives CASSVARSYEQYF. The rearrangement joins TRBV7-3 to TRBJ2-7, with D unclear. Trimming took off 6 bases at V and 0 bases at J, with 9 bases between the two ends. The CDR3 is 13 residues long. Germline V CDR1 and CDR2: SGHTA, FQGTGA.

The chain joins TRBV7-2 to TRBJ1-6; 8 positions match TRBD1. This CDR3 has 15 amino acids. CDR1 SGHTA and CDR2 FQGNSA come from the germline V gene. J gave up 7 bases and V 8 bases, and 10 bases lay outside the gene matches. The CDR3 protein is CASQERQGLNSPLHF. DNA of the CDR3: TGTGCCAGCCAGGAACGACAGGGGCTAAATTCACCCCTCCACTTT.